This T cell receptor beta chain was identified during a study of cytomegalovirus exposure and HLA in healthy donors. On the study more broadly: Earlier work reported 100 million or so unique TCR beta sequences from 150 million to 200 million T cells.

About this clone: The antigen remains unidentified.

The PCR employed 60 Vbeta primers together with 13 Jbeta primers. This table comes from immunoSEQ multiplex PCR, and its TCRdb copy is limited to in-frame clones, with some not included. Of some 200,000 clones detected, over 75% appear once; the ten largest clones hold roughly 6%. General study points: Cytomegalovirus status was reportedly diagnosed by the classifier with high sensitivity and specificity. The study assumed roughly uniform donor sequencing depth for presence/absence analyses. A later analysis linked 16,951 TCR beta sequences to HLA alleles at 0.05 false discovery rate.

The germline CDR1 and CDR2 sequences are SGHNT and YENEEA. This CDR3 comprises 15 residues. Trimming took 4 bases from V and 7 from J; bases not matched to a gene: 9. The clonotype originates from a man aged 35 to 55 in good health and CMV-seropositive. The sequenced sample was PBMCs. The chain couples TRBV11-3 to TRBJ2-5; 10 bases fit TRBD1. The CDR3 sequence: CASSSGQGRVRTQYF. For the CDR3, the DNA is TGTGCCAGCAGCTCGGGACAGGGGAGGGTCAGGACCCAGTACTTC. Variable domain in full (rest from reference TRBV11-3 and TRBJ2-5): EAGVVQSPRYKIIEKKQPVAFWCNPISGHNTLYWYLQNLGQGPELLIRYENEEAVDDSQLPKDRFSAERLKGVDSTLKIQPAELGDSAVYLCASSSGQGRVRTQYFGPGTRLLVL.